The sequence of this TCR beta chain was determined in a study of graft-versus-host responses after intestinal transplantation. Study details: Transplants were multivisceral, liver-intestinal, or isolated intestinal.

As concerns this clone: Its antigen remains unknown.

Sequenced by immunoSEQ multiplex PCR; TCRdb stores in-frame clones only, minus some. This sample has around 28,000 clones, with over 65% found just once. Whole-study findings and limits: Allografts of patients with graft-donor T cell macrochimerism showed high graft-versus-host to host-versus-graft clone ratios.

CDR1 SGHNT and CDR2 YENEEA come from the germline V gene. The CDR3 extends over 12 amino acids. Deletions cut 1 base from V and 7 bases from J, with 7 bases between. The chain recombines TRBV11-3 with TRBJ1-2; the D gene is possibly TRBD1 (5 bases). The TCR originated in a human patient who received an intestinal transplant, so some T cells may come from the graft donor. This specimen consisted of PBMCs, obtained 28 days after intestinal transplant. CDR3 residues: CASSLAGTGYTF. In DNA form, the CDR3 reads TGTGCCAGCAGCTTAGCAGGGACTGGCTACACCTTC.